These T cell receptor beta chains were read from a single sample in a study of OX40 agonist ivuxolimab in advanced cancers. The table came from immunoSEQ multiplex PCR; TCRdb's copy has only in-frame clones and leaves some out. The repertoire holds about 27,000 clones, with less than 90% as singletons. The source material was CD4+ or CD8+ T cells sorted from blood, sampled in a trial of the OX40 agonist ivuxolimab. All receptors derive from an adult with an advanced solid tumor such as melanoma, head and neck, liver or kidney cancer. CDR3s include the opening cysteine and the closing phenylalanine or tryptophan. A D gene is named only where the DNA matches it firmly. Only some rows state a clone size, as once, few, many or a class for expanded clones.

CDR3aa: CASSWDSPYNEQFF; CDR3nt: TGTGCCAGCAGCTGGGACTCCCCCTACAATGAGCAGTTCTTC; d_gene: -; j_gene: TRBJ2-1; abundance: -; v_gene: TRBV7-3
CDR3aa: CAWSPPQGVRSIYF; CDR3nt: TGTGCCTGGAGTCCCCCTCAGGGGGTTCGTTCCATATATTTT; d_gene: TRBD1; j_gene: TRBJ1-3; abundance: -; v_gene: TRBV30
CDR3aa: CASRGQPKNIQYF; CDR3nt: TGTGCCAGCAGGGGACAACCCAAAAACATTCAGTACTTC; d_gene: -; j_gene: TRBJ2-4; abundance: -; v_gene: TRBV21-1
CDR3aa: CASSPGVIFFTEAFF; CDR3nt: TGTGCCAGCTCCCCCGGGGTGATCTTTTTCACTGAAGCTTTCTTT; d_gene: -; j_gene: TRBJ1-1; abundance: -; v_gene: TRBV7-2
CDR3aa: CASSPATGGLRDEQYF; CDR3nt: TGTGCCAGCAGCCCTGCTACAGGGGGTCTCAGAGACGAGCAGTACTTC; d_gene: TRBD1; j_gene: TRBJ2-7; abundance: -; v_gene: TRBV7-6
CDR3aa: CASSLLARGEETQYF; CDR3nt: TGTGCCAGCAGTTTATTAGCGAGGGGAGAAGAGACCCAGTACTTC; d_gene: -; j_gene: TRBJ2-5; abundance: -; v_gene: TRBV28
CDR3aa: CASSLAPADNQPQHF; CDR3nt: TGTGCCAGCAGCTTAGCGCCGGCAGACAATCAGCCCCAGCATTTT; d_gene: -; j_gene: TRBJ1-5; abundance: -; v_gene: TRBV7-6
CDR3aa: CASSRAEESYEQYF; CDR3nt: TGTGCCAGCAGTAGAGCGGAGGAGTCCTACGAGCAGTACTTC; d_gene: -; j_gene: TRBJ2-7; abundance: -; v_gene: TRBV6-5
CDR3aa: CASSLVEGPWRTDTQYF; CDR3nt: TGTGCCAGCAGCTTAGTGGAAGGGCCCTGGAGGACAGATACGCAGTATTTT; d_gene: -; j_gene: TRBJ2-3; abundance: once; v_gene: TRBV7-9
CDR3aa: CASRKSQETQYF; CDR3nt: TGTGCCAGCAGGAAAAGCCAAGAGACCCAGTACTTC; d_gene: -; j_gene: TRBJ2-5; abundance: -; v_gene: TRBV28
CDR3aa: CASSLVVPKGVRWNTEAFF; CDR3nt: TGTGCTAGCAGCTTAGTAGTCCCTAAGGGGGTTAGATGGAACACTGAAGCTTTCTTT; d_gene: -; j_gene: TRBJ1-1; abundance: -; v_gene: TRBV7-7
CDR3aa: CASSEDTGELFF; CDR3nt: TGTGCCAGCAGCGAGGACACCGGGGAGCTGTTTTTT; d_gene: -; j_gene: TRBJ2-2; abundance: -; v_gene: TRBV9
CDR3aa: CASSSVGLSNTGELFF; CDR3nt: TGTGCCAGCAGCTCAGTGGGACTATCGAACACCGGGGAGCTGTTTTTT; d_gene: TRBD2; j_gene: TRBJ2-2; abundance: -; v_gene: TRBV11-2
CDR3aa: CASSTAHEQYF; CDR3nt: TGTGCCAGCAGTACGGCTCACGAGCAGTACTTC; d_gene: -; j_gene: TRBJ2-7; abundance: -; v_gene: TRBV2
CDR3aa: CASWGGGTQYF; CDR3nt: TGCGCCAGCTGGGGAGGTGGGACCCAGTACTTC; d_gene: -; j_gene: TRBJ2-5; abundance: -; v_gene: TRBV5-1
CDR3aa: CASSWGNEQFF; CDR3nt: TGTGCCAGCAGTTGGGGGAATGAGCAGTTCTTC; d_gene: -; j_gene: TRBJ2-1; abundance: -; v_gene: TRBV27
CDR3aa: CASSWRGVGQETQYF; CDR3nt: TGTGCCAGCAGCTGGCGTGGGGTTGGCCAAGAGACCCAGTACTTC; d_gene: -; j_gene: TRBJ2-5; abundance: medium-sized; v_gene: TRBV7-9
CDR3aa: CASSYSLAGGVYPQYF; CDR3nt: TGTGCCAGCAGTTACTCCCTAGCGGGAGGGGTCTATCCGCAGTATTTT; d_gene: TRBD2; j_gene: TRBJ2-3; abundance: -; v_gene: TRBV6-5
CDR3aa: CASSVGGRGTGELFF; CDR3nt: TGTGCCAGCAGCGTCGGGGGAAGGGGGACCGGGGAGCTGTTTTTT; d_gene: -; j_gene: TRBJ2-2; abundance: -; v_gene: TRBV9
CDR3aa: CASKRDEKLFF; CDR3nt: TGTGCCAGCAAAAGGGACGAAAAACTGTTTTTT; d_gene: -; j_gene: TRBJ1-4; abundance: -; v_gene: TRBV6-5
CDR3aa: CASSLTPDRRNTEAFF; CDR3nt: TGTGCCAGCAGCTTAACCCCAGACAGGAGGAACACTGAAGCTTTCTTT; d_gene: -; j_gene: TRBJ1-1; abundance: -; v_gene: TRBV7-9
CDR3aa: CASSPPVDTQYF; CDR3nt: TGTGCCAGCAGCCCCCCGGTGGATACGCAGTATTTT; d_gene: -; j_gene: TRBJ2-3; abundance: -; v_gene: TRBV9
CDR3aa: CASSRTAGVSSYEQYF; CDR3nt: TGTGCCAGCAGCCGTACGGCAGGGGTCAGCTCCTACGAGCAGTACTTC; d_gene: -; j_gene: TRBJ2-7; abundance: -; v_gene: TRBV7-9
CDR3aa: CATQRETGGTGELFF; CDR3nt: TGTGCCACCCAAAGGGAGACAGGGGGCACCGGGGAGCTGTTTTTT; d_gene: TRBD1; j_gene: TRBJ2-2; abundance: once; v_gene: TRBV6-4
CDR3aa: CSARDGGELFF; CDR3nt: TGCAGTGCTAGAGATGGCGGAGAGCTGTTTTTT; d_gene: -; j_gene: TRBJ2-2; abundance: -; v_gene: TRBV20-1
CDR3aa: CAISPGRNFDEQYF; CDR3nt: TGTGCCATCAGCCCGGGACGGAACTTTGACGAGCAGTACTTC; d_gene: -; j_gene: TRBJ2-7; abundance: -; v_gene: TRBV10-3
CDR3aa: CASSFSQGGYEQYF; CDR3nt: TGTGCCAGCAGCTTTTCCCAGGGTGGCTACGAGCAGTACTTC; d_gene: -; j_gene: TRBJ2-7; abundance: -; v_gene: TRBV5-3
CDR3aa: CASSVVGTGYTSGTSRDEQYF; CDR3nt: TGTGCCAGCAGCGTAGTTGGGACAGGGTATACTAGCGGGACCTCCCGAGACGAGCAGTACTTC; d_gene: -; j_gene: TRBJ2-7; abundance: -; v_gene: TRBV9
CDR3aa: CASSSYRGEQYF; CDR3nt: TGTGCCAGCAGTAGTTACAGGGGCGAGCAGTACTTC; d_gene: TRBD1; j_gene: TRBJ2-7; abundance: -; v_gene: TRBV6-6
CDR3aa: CASSFLAPGTSAIGELFF; CDR3nt: TGTGCCAGCAGTTTTTTGGCGCCCGGGACTAGCGCGATCGGGGAGCTGTTTTTT; d_gene: TRBD2; j_gene: TRBJ2-2; abundance: -; v_gene: TRBV28
CDR3aa: CASREPGQGTFEREDNTDTQYF; CDR3nt: TGTGCCAGCAGGGAACCGGGACAGGGTACCTTCGAGCGGGAGGACAACACAGATACGCAGTATTTT; d_gene: -; j_gene: TRBJ2-3; abundance: -; v_gene: TRBV2
CDR3aa: CASSLSHNQPQHF; CDR3nt: TGTGCCAGCAGTTTATCTCACAATCAGCCCCAGCATTTT; d_gene: -; j_gene: TRBJ1-5; abundance: once; v_gene: TRBV27
CDR3aa: CASSLEGDYGYTF; CDR3nt: TGTGCCAGCAGCTTGGAAGGGGACTATGGCTACACCTTC; d_gene: -; j_gene: TRBJ1-2; abundance: once; v_gene: TRBV5-8
CDR3aa: CASSRGGTNEKLFF; CDR3nt: TGTGCCAGCAGCCGGGGTGGTACTAATGAAAAACTGTTTTTT; d_gene: -; j_gene: TRBJ1-4; abundance: -; v_gene: TRBV7-9
CDR3aa: CASSSTGVGNQPQHF; CDR3nt: TGTGCCAGCAGCTCGACAGGGGTGGGGAATCAGCCCCAGCATTTT; d_gene: TRBD1; j_gene: TRBJ1-5; abundance: -; v_gene: TRBV9
CDR3aa: CASSYVIELNEKLFF; CDR3nt: TGTGCCAGCAGTTACGTGATTGAGTTGAATGAAAAACTGTTTTTT; d_gene: -; j_gene: TRBJ1-4; abundance: -; v_gene: TRBV6-6
CDR3aa: CASSRTYTDTQYF; CDR3nt: TGTGCCAGCAGTCGTACTTACACAGATACGCAGTATTTT; d_gene: -; j_gene: TRBJ2-3; abundance: once; v_gene: TRBV2
CDR3aa: CASSLGPRNEAFF; CDR3nt: TGTGCCAGCAGTTTAGGACCGCGGAATGAAGCTTTCTTT; d_gene: -; j_gene: TRBJ1-1; abundance: -; v_gene: TRBV28
CDR3aa: CASSFTGFTGELFF; CDR3nt: TGTGCCAGCAGTTTTACAGGATTCACCGGGGAGCTGTTTTTT; d_gene: -; j_gene: TRBJ2-2; abundance: -; v_gene: TRBV27
CDR3aa: CASSPEALRAETQYF; CDR3nt: TGTGCCAGCTCACCAGAGGCTCTCCGGGCGGAGACCCAGTACTTC; d_gene: -; j_gene: TRBJ2-5; abundance: -; v_gene: TRBV18
CDR3aa: CASSLAGGNEQFF; CDR3nt: TGTGCCAGCAGCTTAGCCGGGGGCAATGAGCAGTTCTTC; d_gene: -; j_gene: TRBJ2-1; abundance: -; v_gene: TRBV7-9
CDR3aa: CASSDSADYNEQFF; CDR3nt: TGTGCCAGCAGTGACTCCGCAGATTACAATGAGCAGTTCTTC; d_gene: -; j_gene: TRBJ2-1; abundance: -; v_gene: TRBV6-4
CDR3aa: CASSFSGAHNEQFF; CDR3nt: TGTGCCAGCAGTTTCTCCGGGGCCCACAATGAGCAGTTCTTC; d_gene: -; j_gene: TRBJ2-1; abundance: once; v_gene: TRBV7-9